The 22 T cell receptor beta chains in this list originate from one sample, sequenced in a study of blood T cells in healthy people across ages. With a J-beta primer mix and a sample-barcoded 5' primer, a second PCR ran about 7 to 12 cycles. TCRdb used MiXCR to reprocess the 5' RACE reads, holding one entry per CDR3 protein. The table has about 730,000 distinct CDR3 sequences, more than 40% seen once. The sample was blood. The origin of the receptors is an older woman in good health.

The chain joins TRBV5-1 to TRBJ1-2, with TRBD1 matching over 11 bases. Looked up from germline, CDR1 is SGHRS and CDR2 is YFSETQ. The CDR3 covers 13 residues. J was trimmed by 9 bases and V by 3 bases; bases with no gene match: 4. CDR3 sequence (DNA): TGCGCCAGCAGCTCTGGACAGGGGGCGAGCTACACCTTC. Translating gives CASSSGQGASYTF.

The chain combines TRBV28 with TRBJ2-5; 7 nucleotides align to TRBD1. This CDR3 region has 14 residues. Trimming at V came to 4 bases and at J to 4 bases, leaving 6 bases not matched to a gene. CDR1 and CDR2 from the germline V gene are MDHEN and SYDVKM. The CDR3 DNA reads as TGTGCCAGCAGTTCGGGACAGTTAAGAGAGACCCAGTACTTC. Protein sequence: CASSSGQLRETQYF.

This chain links TRBV9 with TRBJ1-2, with 7 nucleotides matching TRBD1. CDR1 SGDLS and CDR2 YYNGEE come from the germline V gene. J was trimmed by 4 bases and V by 4 bases; bases with no gene match: 10. The CDR3 has 15 residues. CDR3 region: CASSPRGNGVYGYTF. DNA of the CDR3: TGTGCCAGCAGCCCCAGGGGGAATGGGGTCTATGGCTACACCTTC.

The rearrangement uses TRBV20-1 and TRBJ2-3; TRBD2 aligns across 10 bases. Germline CDR1 DFQATT, CDR2 SNEGSKA (reference sequence). CDR3 length: 15 amino acids. The ends lost 6 bases at V and 2 bases at J; junction bases unmatched: 8. CDR3 residues: CSASEREGITDTQYF. The CDR3 region has the DNA TGCAGTGCATCCGAGCGGGAGGGAATCACAGATACGCAGTATTTT.

This clonotype has a single count. This chain joins TRBV5-6 and TRBJ1-2; the match to TRBD1 covers 8 bases. V dropped 7 bases and J dropped 7; count of bases not matched to a gene: 12. CDR1 SGHDT and CDR2 YYEEEE come from the germline V gene. The CDR3 spans 14 residues. The CDR3 nucleotides are TGTGCCAGCGGCTCCCGCGACAGGGGTGGTGGCTACACCTTC. It specifies CASGSRDRGGGYTF.

This clonotype has a handful of counts. The rearrangement joins TRBV12-3 or TRBV12-4 to TRBJ1-5, with a tentative D call TRBD1 (6 bases). The CDR3 is made up of 12 amino acids. V gave up 6 bases and J gave up 7 bases, with 10 bases separating them. CDR3 coding DNA: TGTGCCAGCAGGACAGGAGGGCAGCCCCAGCATTTT. It codes for CASRTGGQPQHF.

The CDR3 DNA sequence: TGCAGTGCTCTGGCCGAACAGGGCATTGTCAATCAGCCCCAGCATTTT. It specifies CSALAEQGIVNQPQHF. The rearrangement uses TRBV20-1 and TRBJ1-5; D might be TRBD1 (6 bases). V lost 5 bases to trimming and J lost 3 bases, with 20 bases between them. Germline V gene data show CDR1 as DFQATT and CDR2 as SNEGSKA (reference sequence). CDR3 length equals 16 residues.

CDR3 protein: CSASPTGTYEQYF. CDR3 DNA: TGCAGTGCTTCCCCCACGGGGACCTACGAGCAGTACTTC. The chain combines TRBV20-1 with TRBJ2-7, with a weak D call TRBD2 (5 bases). Germline CDR1 reads DFQATT; CDR2 reads SNEGSKA (reference sequence). The CDR3 is 13 residues long. V lost 5 bases and J lost 2, with 13 bases in between.

The chain carries TRBV20-1 and TRBJ2-1; D remains ambiguous. V was trimmed by 6 bases and J by 8 bases, leaving 11 bases between them. Germline assignment: CDR1 DFQATT and CDR2 SNEGSKA (reference sequence). The CDR3 sequence is 11 residues long. The CDR3 spells CSAPDVDEQFF. CDR3 coding DNA: TGCAGTGCCCCGGACGTCGATGAGCAGTTCTTC.

This sequence joins TRBV20-1 and TRBJ1-2; D is uncertain. The length of the CDR3 is 13 residues. Germline CDR1 DFQATT, CDR2 SNEGSKA (reference sequence). V was shortened by 5 bases and J by 3 bases, with 13 bases between the two germline ends. In DNA, the CDR3 is TGCAGTGCTCCTGGCGGGCCGCACTATGGCTACACCTTC. Translating gives CSAPGGPHYGYTF.

The rearrangement joins TRBV12-3 or TRBV12-4 to TRBJ2-7, with TRBD2 matching over 13 bases. The J segment lost 0 bases and the V segment lost 5 bases, leaving 13 bases of the junction unmatched. The CDR3 runs 19 residues. CDR3 coding DNA: TGTGCCAGCAGTGGGACCGGGACTAGCGGGACCTTTAGCTCCTACGAGCAGTACTTC. This translates into CASSGTGTSGTFSSYEQYF.

The chain joins TRBV5-5 to TRBJ1-3; D is ambiguous. Per the germline V gene, CDR1 is SGHKS and CDR2 is YYEKEE (reference sequence). Trimming pared 2 bases from V and 0 bases from J, leaving 9 bases between. The CDR3 spans 15 residues. The CDR3 region has the DNA TGTGCCAGCAGCTTTCAACAGTTCTCTGGAAACACCATATATTTT. Amino acids: CASSFQQFSGNTIYF.

The chain combines TRBV12-3 or TRBV12-4 with TRBJ2-5; weak D call: TRBD2 (5 bases). The length of the CDR3 is 14 residues. V lost 5 bases and J 1 base, leaving 11 bases between the germline ends. CDR3 in DNA: TGTGCCAGCAGTATGCTAGCAGGCCAAGAGACCCAGTACTTC. This sequence encodes CASSMLAGQETQYF.

This clonotype was detected a few times. This chain links TRBV5-8 with TRBJ2-6; maybe TRBD2 (5 bases). V gave up 3 bases and J gave up 4 bases, with 11 bases separating them. The CDR3 length is 15 residues. Germline V gives CDR1 SGHTS, CDR2 YDEGEE. The CDR3 reads CASSYGELGANVLTF. The CDR3 region has the DNA TGTGCCAGCAGCTACGGGGAGTTAGGGGCCAACGTCCTGACTTTC.

This chain uses TRBV18 with TRBJ2-5; D is possibly TRBD1 (6 bases). Trimming pared 5 bases from V and 4 bases from J, leaving 17 bases between. CDR3 size: 15 residues. Germline CDR1 KGHSH, CDR2 LQKENI. The CDR3 nucleotides are TGTGCCAGCTCATCTCAACAGGGTCGGGGAGAGACCCAGTACTTC. As protein: CASSSQQGRGETQYF.

The CDR3 sequence is CASSLGTGNVETQYF. The CDR3, as DNA: TGTGCCAGCAGCCTTGGGACAGGGAATGTAGAGACCCAGTACTTC. The gene calls are TRBV9 and TRBJ2-7, with 9 bases fitting TRBD1. The J call is in doubt because the DNA end fits TRBJ2-5 better. Per germline, CDR1 SGDLS and CDR2 YYNGEE. This CDR3 region has 15 residues.

The gene calls are TRBV6-5 and TRBJ2-1; 11 bases align to TRBD2. This CDR3 is 16 amino acids long. Looked up from germline, CDR1 is MNHEY and CDR2 is SVGAGI. J was trimmed by 4 bases and V by 5 bases; bases with no gene match: 7. Written as DNA, the CDR3 is TGTGCCAGCAGTCAAATAGCGGGAGGGCCTTACAATGAGCAGTTCTTC. Translated, it gives CASSQIAGGPYNEQFF.

This clonotype was counted a few times. The rearrangement joins TRBV6-1 to TRBJ1-2; no clear D. The V end was cut by 3 bases, the J end by 1 base, with 9 bases between. The CDR3 consists of 14 residues. Germline loops: CDR1 MNHNS, CDR2 SASEGT. CDR3 amino acids: CASSDPRGNYGYTF. The CDR3 coding sequence is TGTGCCAGCAGTGATCCCCGGGGTAACTATGGCTACACCTTC.

In the case of this clonotype: One end of the junction does not line up with germline, which may come from a read error. The chain couples TRBV7-2 to TRBJ2-6, with D unresolved. The CDR3 has 15 residues. Germline V gene data show CDR1 as SGHTA and CDR2 as FQGNSA. The DNA for the CDR3 is TGTGCCCGCAGCCCTATGCTCTCTGGGGCCAACGTCCTGACTTTC. Translated, it gives CARSPMLSGANVLTF. The variable domain in full, completed from reference TRBV7-2 and TRBJ2-6, reads GAGVSQSPSNKVTEKGKDVELRCDPISGHTALYWYRQSLGQGLEFLIYFQGNSAPDKSGLPSDRFSAERTGGSVSTLTIQRTQQEDSAVYLCARSPMLSGANVLTFGAGSRLTVL.

The CDR3 coding sequence is TGTGCCAGCAGCCAAGATAGAAACCAAAACATTCAGTACTTC. Protein: CASSQDRNQNIQYF. V gene TRBV3-1 combines with J gene TRBJ2-4; unclear D gene. The CDR3 has 14 residues. Trimming shortened V by 0 bases and J by 5 bases, and 8 bases separated the two germline ends. Germline assignment: CDR1 LGHDT and CDR2 YNNKEL (reference sequence). The full variable domain, its missing parts supplied by reference TRBV3-1 and TRBJ2-4, is DTAVSQTPKYLVTQMGNDKSIKCEQNLGHDTMYWYKQDSKKFLKIMFSYNNKELIINETVPNRFSPKSPDKAHLNLHINSLELGDSAVYFCASSQDRNQNIQYFGAGTRLSVL.

There are many counts of this clonotype. The chain is built from TRBV5-5 and TRBJ2-3, with a possible D match to TRBD2 (6 bases). This CDR3 spans 15 amino acids. CDR1 SGHKS and CDR2 YYEKEE come from the germline V gene (reference sequence). V was shortened by 4 bases and J by 5 bases, with 17 bases between the two germline ends. This CDR3 is CASSGGTQDGDTQYF. In DNA form, the CDR3 reads TGTGCCAGCAGCGGCGGGACCCAAGATGGAGATACGCAGTATTTT.

This clonotype was picked up many times. The chain has TRBV10-3 and TRBJ2-1; no definite D call. The CDR3 totals 13 residues. Germline V gene sequence: CDR1 ENHRY, CDR2 SYGVKD. The V end lost 4 bases, the J end lost 3 bases, and 7 bases lay between the germline ends. The CDR3 loop reads CAISVGDYNEQFF. CDR3 DNA: TGTGCCATCAGTGTAGGAGACTACAATGAGCAGTTCTTC.